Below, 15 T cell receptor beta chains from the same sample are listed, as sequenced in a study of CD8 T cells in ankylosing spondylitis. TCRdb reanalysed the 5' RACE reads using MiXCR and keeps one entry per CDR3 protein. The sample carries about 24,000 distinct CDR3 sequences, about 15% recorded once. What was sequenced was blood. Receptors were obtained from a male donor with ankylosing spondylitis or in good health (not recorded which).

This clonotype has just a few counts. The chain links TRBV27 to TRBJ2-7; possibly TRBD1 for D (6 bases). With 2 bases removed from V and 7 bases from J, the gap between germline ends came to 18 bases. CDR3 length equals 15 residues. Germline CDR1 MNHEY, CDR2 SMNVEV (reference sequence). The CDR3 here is CASSLLRDTSREQYF. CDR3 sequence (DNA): TGTGCCAGCAGTTTACTTCGGGACACCTCTCGTGAGCAGTACTTC.

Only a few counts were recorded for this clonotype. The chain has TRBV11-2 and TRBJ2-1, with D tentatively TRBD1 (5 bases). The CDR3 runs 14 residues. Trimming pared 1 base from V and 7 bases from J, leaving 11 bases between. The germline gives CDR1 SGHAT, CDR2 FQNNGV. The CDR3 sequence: CASSLGQKGNEQFF. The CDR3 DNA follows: TGTGCCAGCAGCTTAGGCCAAAAGGGGAATGAGCAGTTCTTC.

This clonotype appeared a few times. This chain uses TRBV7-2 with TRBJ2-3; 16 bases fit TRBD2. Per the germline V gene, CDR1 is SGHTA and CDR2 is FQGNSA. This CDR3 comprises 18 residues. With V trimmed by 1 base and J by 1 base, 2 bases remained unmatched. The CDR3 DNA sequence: TGTGCCAGCAGCTTAGTAGGGACTAGCGGGAGGGGCACAGATACGCAGTATTTT. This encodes CASSLVGTSGRGTDTQYF. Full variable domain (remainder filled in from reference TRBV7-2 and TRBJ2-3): GAGVSQSPSNKVTEKGKDVELRCDPISGHTALYWYRQSLGQGLEFLIYFQGNSAPDKSGLPSDRFSAERTGGSVSTLTIQRTQQEDSAVYLCASSLVGTSGRGTDTQYFGPGTRLTVL.

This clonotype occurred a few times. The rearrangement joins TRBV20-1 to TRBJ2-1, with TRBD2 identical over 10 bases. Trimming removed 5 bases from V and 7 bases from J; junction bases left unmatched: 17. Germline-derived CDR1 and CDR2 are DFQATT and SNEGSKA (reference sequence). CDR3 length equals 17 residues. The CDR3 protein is CSARIGLAENRPNEQFF. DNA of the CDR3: TGCAGTGCTCGGATTGGACTAGCGGAGAATCGGCCGAATGAGCAGTTCTTC.

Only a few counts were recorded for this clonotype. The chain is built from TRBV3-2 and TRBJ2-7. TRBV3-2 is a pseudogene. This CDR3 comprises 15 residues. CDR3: CASSQGLVLPHEQYV. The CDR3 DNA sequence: TGTGCCAGCAGCCAGGGTCTTGTACTTCCCCACGAGCAGTACGTC.

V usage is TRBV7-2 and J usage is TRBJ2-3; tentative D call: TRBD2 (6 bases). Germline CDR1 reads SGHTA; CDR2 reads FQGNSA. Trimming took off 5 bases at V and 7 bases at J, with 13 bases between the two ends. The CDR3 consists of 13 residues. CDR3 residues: CASSPDGGYTQYF. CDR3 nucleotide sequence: TGTGCCAGCAGCCCGGACGGAGGGTATACGCAGTATTTT.

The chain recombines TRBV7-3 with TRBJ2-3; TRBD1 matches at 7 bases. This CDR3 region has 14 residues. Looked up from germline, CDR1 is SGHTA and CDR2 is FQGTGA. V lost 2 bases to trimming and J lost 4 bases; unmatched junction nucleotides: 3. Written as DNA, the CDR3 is TGTGCCAGCAGCTTAGGCCAGGGGGCAGATACGCAGTATTTT. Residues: CASSLGQGADTQYF.

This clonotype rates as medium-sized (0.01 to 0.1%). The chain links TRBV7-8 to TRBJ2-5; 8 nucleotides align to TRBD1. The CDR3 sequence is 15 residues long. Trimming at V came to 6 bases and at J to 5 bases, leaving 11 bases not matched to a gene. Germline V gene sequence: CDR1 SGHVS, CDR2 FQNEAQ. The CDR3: CASRPDRGVWETQYF. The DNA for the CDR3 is TGTGCCAGCAGACCCGACAGGGGAGTCTGGGAGACCCAGTACTTC.

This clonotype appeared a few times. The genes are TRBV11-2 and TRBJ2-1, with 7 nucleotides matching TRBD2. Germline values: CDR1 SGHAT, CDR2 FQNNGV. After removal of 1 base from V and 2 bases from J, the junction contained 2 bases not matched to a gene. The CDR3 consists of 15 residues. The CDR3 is CASSLAAGPYNEQFF. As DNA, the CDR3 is TGTGCCAGCAGCTTAGCAGCGGGACCCTACAATGAGCAGTTCTTC. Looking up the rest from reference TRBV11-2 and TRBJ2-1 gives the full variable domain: EAGVAQSPRYKIIEKRQSVAFWCNPISGHATLYWYQQILGQGPKLLIQFQNNGVVDDSQLPKDRFSAERLKGVDSTLKIQPAKLEDSAVYLCASSLAAGPYNEQFFGPGTRLTVL.

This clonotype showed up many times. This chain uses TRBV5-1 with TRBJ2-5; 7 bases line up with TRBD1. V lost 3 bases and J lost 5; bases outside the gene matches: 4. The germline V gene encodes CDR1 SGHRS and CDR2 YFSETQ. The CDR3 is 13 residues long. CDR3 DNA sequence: TGCGCCAGCAGCTCCGGGACAGATGAGACCCAGTACTTC. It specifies CASSSGTDETQYF.

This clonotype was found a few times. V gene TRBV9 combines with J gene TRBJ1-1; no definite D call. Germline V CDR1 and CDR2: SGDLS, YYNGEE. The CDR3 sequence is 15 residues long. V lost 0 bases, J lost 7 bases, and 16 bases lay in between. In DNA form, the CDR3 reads TGTGCCAGCAGCGTAGCTGAGGAATGGAATAATGAAGCTTTCTTT. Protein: CASSVAEEWNNEAFF.

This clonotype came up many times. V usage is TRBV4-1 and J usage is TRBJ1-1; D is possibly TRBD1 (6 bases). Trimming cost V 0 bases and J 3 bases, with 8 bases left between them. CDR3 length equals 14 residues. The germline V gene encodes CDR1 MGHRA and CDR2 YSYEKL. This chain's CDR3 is CASSQDWTDTEAFF. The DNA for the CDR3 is TGCGCCAGCAGCCAAGATTGGACAGACACTGAAGCTTTCTTT.

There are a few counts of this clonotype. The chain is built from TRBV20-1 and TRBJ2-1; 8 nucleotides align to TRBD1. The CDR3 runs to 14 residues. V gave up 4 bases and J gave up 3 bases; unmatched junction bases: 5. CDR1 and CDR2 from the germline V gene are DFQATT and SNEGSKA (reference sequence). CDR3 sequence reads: CSATTGGHYNEQFF. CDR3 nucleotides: TGCAGTGCTACTACAGGGGGACACTACAATGAGCAGTTCTTC.

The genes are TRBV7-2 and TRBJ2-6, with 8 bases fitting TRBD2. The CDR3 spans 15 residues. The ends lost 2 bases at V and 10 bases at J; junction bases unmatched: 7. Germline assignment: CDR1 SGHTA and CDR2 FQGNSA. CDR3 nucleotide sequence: TGTGCCAGCAGCTTAAGAGCAGGGACTAGTAACGTCCTGACTTTC. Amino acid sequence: CASSLRAGTSNVLTF.

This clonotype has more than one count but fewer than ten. CDR3 bases: TGTGCCAGCAGCTTGAGAGCTAGCACAGATACGCAGTATTTT. Translating it yields CASSLRASTDTQYF. The chain uses TRBV7-6 and TRBJ2-3, with D uncertain. This CDR3 has 14 residues. Germline loops: CDR1 SGHVS, CDR2 FNYEAQ. The ends were cut back, 3 bases at V and 0 bases at J, with 7 bases in the middle. Full variable domain (missing parts from reference TRBV7-6 and TRBJ2-3): GAGVSQSPRYKVTKRGQDVALRCDPISGHVSLYWYRQALGQGPEFLTYFNYEAQQDKSGLPNDRFSAERPEGSISTLTIQRTEQRDSAMYRCASSLRASTDTQYFGPGTRLTVL.